This is a list of T cell receptor beta chains from one sample in a study of T cell repertoires in cytomegalovirus infection. TCRdb re-derived calls from the reads in MiXCR, one entry per CDR3 protein. Of around 81,000 distinct CDR3 sequences listed, about 37% are singletons. The antigens for these receptors are not known. This specimen consisted of CD8+ T cells from cultured PBMCs, obtained from culture after CMV antigen stimulation. These TCRs come from a human donor in good health (CMV status not recorded). Some clones in this sample may be carry-over from other donors' samples. Both conserved end residues are part of each CDR3. Fields, in order: D gene, clone size, V gene, J gene, CDR3 protein, CDR3 DNA. The D gene is left open where the match is weak. For some rows the clone size is stated as once, few or many, or as a class when expanded; others skip it.

d_call: .
clone_size: few
v_call: TRBV27
j_call: TRBJ1-1
cdr3_aa: CASSSQGMNTEAFF
cdr3_nt: TGTGCCAGCAGTTCCCAGGGGATGAACACTGAAGCTTTCTTT

d_call: TRBD1
clone_size: many
v_call: TRBV7-2
j_call: TRBJ2-7
cdr3_aa: CASSFLEVGTGVDEQYF
cdr3_nt: TGTGCCAGCAGCTTCCTCGAGGTCGGGACAGGGGTGGACGAGCAGTACTTC

d_call: TRBD1
clone_size: .
v_call: TRBV6-2/TRBV6-3
j_call: TRBJ2-1
cdr3_aa: CASSLTGGTEQFF
cdr3_nt: TGTGCCAGCAGTTTGACAGGGGGTACTGAGCAGTTCTTC

d_call: TRBD2
clone_size: .
v_call: TRBV7-2
j_call: TRBJ2-3
cdr3_aa: CASSFLAGGGRADTQYF
cdr3_nt: TGTGCCAGCAGCTTTCTAGCGGGGGGCGGTAGAGCAGATACGCAGTATTTT

d_call: TRBD1
clone_size: few
v_call: TRBV7-6
j_call: TRBJ2-2
cdr3_aa: CASSAPGQGGNTGELFF
cdr3_nt: TGTGCCAGCAGCGCCCCGGGACAGGGAGGGAACACCGGGGAGCTGTTTTTT

d_call: .
clone_size: .
v_call: TRBV29-1
j_call: TRBJ2-3
cdr3_aa: CSVSTDTQYF
cdr3_nt: TGCAGCGTTAGCACAGATACGCAGTATTTT

d_call: TRBD1
clone_size: few
v_call: TRBV20-1
j_call: TRBJ1-5
cdr3_aa: CSARDRTGGSNQPQHF
cdr3_nt: TGCAGTGCTAGAGATCGGACAGGTGGGAGCAATCAGCCCCAGCATTTT

d_call: TRBD1
clone_size: .
v_call: TRBV6-6
j_call: TRBJ2-7
cdr3_aa: CASRSRQGPLLLYEQYF
cdr3_nt: TGTGCCAGCAGATCTCGACAGGGGCCCCTTTTACTGTACGAGCAGTACTTC

d_call: TRBD1
clone_size: .
v_call: TRBV4-1
j_call: TRBJ2-2
cdr3_aa: CASSTRSPGQGNTGELFF
cdr3_nt: TGCGCCAGCAGCACAAGGAGTCCGGGACAGGGGAACACCGGGGAGCTGTTTTTT

d_call: TRBD1
clone_size: .
v_call: TRBV27
j_call: TRBJ1-2
cdr3_aa: CASRGQGTYGYTF
cdr3_nt: TGTGCCAGCAGAGGACAGGGGACTTATGGCTACACCTTC

d_call: TRBD1
clone_size: .
v_call: TRBV7-9
j_call: TRBJ2-3
cdr3_aa: CASTWPGTGGFQDTQYF
cdr3_nt: TGTGCCAGCACCTGGCCTGGGACAGGGGGCTTTCAAGATACGCAGTATTTT

d_call: .
clone_size: few
v_call: TRBV7-9
j_call: TRBJ2-3
cdr3_aa: CASREGRITDTQYF
cdr3_nt: TGTGCCAGCAGGGAGGGACGGATCACAGATACGCAGTATTTT

d_call: TRBD1
clone_size: .
v_call: TRBV7-9
j_call: TRBJ2-2
cdr3_aa: CASTPGQGDTGELFF
cdr3_nt: TGTGCCAGCACCCCGGGGCAGGGGGACACCGGGGAGCTGTTTTTT

d_call: TRBD2
clone_size: .
v_call: TRBV7-6
j_call: TRBJ2-5
cdr3_aa: CASSLIAGGQETQYF
cdr3_nt: TGTGCCAGCAGCTTAATAGCGGGGGGGCAAGAGACCCAGTACTTC

d_call: .
clone_size: .
v_call: TRBV6-8
j_call: TRBJ2-2
cdr3_aa: CASRGATGELFF
cdr3_nt: TGTGCCAGCAGGGGGGCCACCGGGGAGCTGTTTTTT

d_call: .
clone_size: .
v_call: TRBV2
j_call: TRBJ2-1
cdr3_aa: CASSEVLAINEQFF
cdr3_nt: TGTGCCAGCAGTGAAGTTCTCGCGATCAATGAGCAGTTCTTC

d_call: .
clone_size: .
v_call: TRBV9
j_call: TRBJ2-2
cdr3_aa: CASSVDDPSGELFF
cdr3_nt: TGTGCCAGCAGCGTAGACGATCCCTCCGGGGAGCTGTTTTTT